The 23 T cell receptor beta chains reported below all come from one sample, sequenced in a study of blood T cell repertoires in COVID-19. The method was immunoSEQ multiplex PCR; TCRdb's version includes in-frame clones alone and lacks a portion of them. The table lists approximately 390,000 clones, around 87% of them singletons. Material for sequencing was peripheral blood. Receptors were obtained from a woman aged 55-75 years with COVID-19, enrolled during active disease.

J is TRBJ2-5 and V is TRBV24-1, with D unclear. V lost 2 bases and J lost 1, with 4 bases in between. The germline V gene has CDR1 KGHDR and CDR2 SFDVKD. This CDR3 spans 13 amino acids. CDR3 bases: TGTGCCACCAGTGATTCCTCCCAAGAGACCCAGTACTTC. Its protein is CATSDSSQETQYF.

As concerns this clone: Other nucleotide sequences in the sample specify the same CDR3. The V gene is TRBV27, the J gene TRBJ1-5, with 7 bases matching TRBD1. Germline CDR1 reads MNHEY; CDR2 reads SMNVEV (reference sequence). The V and J ends lost 5 bases and 2 bases, in that order; junction bases with no gene match: 3. The CDR3 runs 14 residues. CDR3 amino acids: CASSPTGGNQPQHF. The CDR3 coding sequence is TGTGCCAGCAGTCCCACAGGGGGCAATCAGCCCCAGCATTTT.

This chain joins TRBV5-1 and TRBJ1-1; possible D gene TRBD1, 5 bases. CDR3 length: 16 residues. Germline-derived CDR1 and CDR2 are SGHRS and YFSETQ. Trimming shortened V by 0 bases and J by 8 bases, and 20 bases separated the two germline ends. CDR3 in amino acids: CASSLAPQGLRIEAFF. As DNA, the CDR3 is TGCGCCAGCAGCTTGGCCCCTCAGGGACTTCGGATAGAAGCTTTCTTT.

The chain employs TRBV25-1 and TRBJ1-6; possibly TRBD1 for D (5 bases). The V end was cut by 7 bases, the J end by 7 bases, with 14 bases between. Germline CDR1 MGHDK, CDR2 SYGVNS. The CDR3 consists of 14 residues. CDR3: CASNPHGGNSPLHF. The DNA of the CDR3 is TGTGCCAGCAACCCTCACGGGGGAAATTCACCCCTCCACTTT.

V is TRBV28 and J is TRBJ2-7; D might be TRBD1 (5 bases). V was shortened by 9 bases and J by 0 bases, with 15 bases between the two germline ends. Germline V lookup: CDR1 MDHEN, CDR2 SYDVKM. The CDR3 runs 14 residues. CDR3: CASYDRDPSYEQYF. CDR3 sequence (DNA): TGTGCCAGTTACGACAGAGACCCCTCCTACGAGCAGTACTTC.

The chain is built from TRBV9 and TRBJ1-1; TRBD1 agrees at 7 bases. The germline gives CDR1 SGDLS, CDR2 YYNGEE. Trimming took 4 bases from V and 0 from J; bases not matched to a gene: 6. CDR3 length: 15 residues. CDR3 coding DNA: TGTGCCAGCAGCTCCGAGGGGGCTATGAACACTGAAGCTTTCTTT. It specifies CASSSEGAMNTEAFF.

The V gene is TRBV7-2, the J gene TRBJ2-5; 10 bases fit TRBD2. The CDR3 consists of 16 residues. CDR1 and CDR2 from the germline V gene are SGHTA and FQGNSA. The J segment lost 4 bases and the V segment lost 5 bases, leaving 10 bases of the junction unmatched. The chain's CDR3 is CASSLNSGGAGETQYF. In nucleotides, the CDR3 is TGTGCCAGCAGCCTAAACAGCGGGGGGGCTGGAGAGACCCAGTACTTC.

The sample holds one count of this clone. The rearrangement links TRBV27 to TRBJ2-1; 8 positions match TRBD2. Germline V lookup: CDR1 MNHEY, CDR2 SMNVEV (reference sequence). V lost 10 bases and J lost 7; bases outside the gene matches: 15. There are 15 residues in the CDR3. The CDR3 here is CATKSGGANTNEQFF. CDR3 nucleotide sequence: TGTGCCACTAAGTCCGGGGGGGCTAATACGAATGAGCAGTTCTTC.

This chain uses TRBV19 with TRBJ2-2; 13 nucleotides line up with TRBD2. This CDR3 contains 16 residues. J lost 7 bases, V lost 3 bases, and 5 bases had no gene match. Germline CDR1 reads LNHDA; CDR2 reads SQIVND (reference sequence). This chain's CDR3 is CASSIGLAGASGELFF. The CDR3 DNA sequence: TGTGCCAGTAGTATCGGACTAGCGGGGGCCAGCGGGGAGCTGTTTTTT.

V usage is TRBV29-1 and J usage is TRBJ2-7, with D tentatively TRBD1 (5 bases). The V end was cut by 6 bases, the J end by 3 bases, with 9 bases between. Germline CDR1 SQVTM, CDR2 ANQGSEA. CDR3 size: 11 residues. The CDR3 region is CSVQVNYEQYF. The DNA of the CDR3 is TGCAGCGTACAGGTGAACTACGAGCAGTACTTC.

This clone has a count of ten or more. In DNA form, the CDR3 reads TGCGCCAGCAGAGGCAGGTTCGATGAGCAGTTCTTC. Encoded protein: CASRGRFDEQFF. The J gene is TRBJ2-1, the V gene TRBV5-1; D unclear. This CDR3 region has 12 residues. The germline V gene encodes CDR1 SGHRS and CDR2 YFSETQ. V was clipped by 5 bases and J by 8 bases, with 11 bases between them. Filled out from reference TRBV5-1 and TRBJ2-1, the complete variable domain reads KAGVTQTPRYLIKTRGQQVTLSCSPISGHRSVSWYQQTPGQGLQFLFEYFSETQRNKGNFPGRFSGRQFSNSRSEMNVSTLELGDSALYLCASRGRFDEQFFGPGTRLTVL.

The chain is built from TRBV6-4 and TRBJ2-7; the match to TRBD1 covers 9 bases. Trimming at V came to 6 bases and at J to 3 bases, leaving 3 bases not matched to a gene. Per germline, CDR1 MRHNA and CDR2 SNTAGT. The CDR3 consists of 13 residues. The CDR3 protein is CASSRDRDYEQYF. As DNA, the CDR3 is TGTGCCAGCAGCAGGGACAGGGACTACGAGCAGTACTTC.

CDR3 in amino acids: CASSYGAYYGYTF. The CDR3 DNA reads TGTGCCAGCAGTTACGGGGCCTACTATGGCTACACCTTC. The rearrangement joins TRBV6-5 to TRBJ1-2, with D perhaps TRBD1 (5 bases). This CDR3 spans 13 amino acids. The V and J ends lost 2 bases and 3 bases respectively, with 7 bases between them. Germline V lookup: CDR1 MNHEY, CDR2 SVGAGI.

The chain recombines TRBV18 with TRBJ2-2, with D uncertain. Trimming took off 3 bases at V and 5 bases at J, with 16 bases between the two ends. The CDR3 loop spans 16 amino acids. Per germline, CDR1 KGHSH and CDR2 LQKENI. The CDR3 nucleotides are TGTGCCAGCTCACCTCCCGCCCTGCCCGGGACCGGGGAGCTGTTTTTT. Amino acid sequence: CASSPPALPGTGELFF.

The CDR3 sequence is CASSIGERYEQYF. For the CDR3, the DNA is TGTGCCAGTAGTATCGGAGAACGCTACGAGCAGTACTTC. The genes are TRBV19 and TRBJ2-7, with D unclear. CDR1 is LNHDA, CDR2 SQIVND, per germline (reference sequence). The V gene lost 3 bases and the J gene lost 3 bases, with 9 bases spanning the gap. This CDR3 contains 13 residues. The full variable domain, in which reference TRBV19 and TRBJ2-7 provide the parts outside the CDR3, is DGGITQSPKYLFRKEGQNVTLSCEQNLNHDAMYWYRQDPGQGLRLIYYSQIVNDFQKGDIAEGYSVSREKKESFPLTVTSAQKNPTAFYLCASSIGERYEQYFGPGTRLTVT.

Turning to this clone: The same CDR3 can be traced to other DNA sequences in this sample. The J gene is TRBJ2-7, the V gene TRBV5-1; the D gene is possibly TRBD1 (5 bases). V shed 1 base and J shed 0 bases, with 11 bases lying between them. The CDR3 extends over 15 amino acids. CDR1 SGHRS and CDR2 YFSETQ come from the germline V gene. The DNA for the CDR3 is TGCGCCAGCAGCTTGACTACAGGTAGCTCCTACGAGCAGTACTTC. Amino acids: CASSLTTGSSYEQYF.

The chain links TRBV3-1 (or the pseudogene TRBV3-2) to TRBJ2-1; D gene unclear. Deletions cut 6 bases from V and 5 bases from J, with 8 bases between. The CDR3 is 12 residues long. Germline V gives CDR1 LGHDT, CDR2 YNNKEL (reference sequence). CDR3 protein: CASSRTDNEQFF. As DNA, the CDR3 is TGTGCCAGCAGTCGAACAGACAATGAGCAGTTCTTC.

The chain joins TRBV12-3 or TRBV12-4 to TRBJ1-2; D uncertain. The CDR3 is 13 amino acids. V lost 3 bases and J 3 bases, leaving 8 bases between the germline ends. The CDR3 is CASSFPQYYGYTF. In nucleotides, the CDR3 is TGTGCCAGCAGTTTCCCCCAGTACTATGGCTACACCTTC.

V and J are TRBV15 and TRBJ2-2; D not certain. The CDR3 consists of 14 residues. Germline V gene sequence: CDR1 LNHNV, CDR2 YYDKDF (reference sequence). Trimming pared 0 bases from V and 6 bases from J, leaving 8 bases between. The CDR3 DNA sequence: TGTGCCACCAGCAGAGATCATGGCTCCGGGGAGCTGTTTTTT. This codes for CATSRDHGSGELFF. Full variable domain (missing parts from reference TRBV15 and TRBJ2-2): DAMVIQNPRYQVTQFGKPVTLSCSQTLNHNVMYWYQQKSSQAPKLLFHYYDKDFNNEADTPDNFQSRRPNTSFCFLDIRSPGLGDTAMYLCATSRDHGSGELFFGEGSRLTVL.

Details on this clone: Other DNA sequences within the sample encode an identical CDR3. The V call is TRBV7-9, the J call TRBJ1-2; D not resolved. V was trimmed by 1 base and J by 2 bases, leaving 8 bases between them. CDR1 is SEHNR, CDR2 FQNEAQ, per germline (reference sequence). The CDR3 sequence is 14 residues long. The CDR3 is CASSLVGSNYGYTF. CDR3 DNA: TGTGCCAGCAGCTTAGTGGGCTCGAACTATGGCTACACCTTC.

This clone was seen a single time. The chain combines TRBV6-5 with TRBJ1-1; 7 positions agree with TRBD1. Germline assignment: CDR1 MNHEY and CDR2 SVGAGI. The V and J ends lost 6 bases and 1 base, in that order; junction bases with no gene match: 5. The CDR3 totals 14 residues. The CDR3 reads CASRSDRPNTEAFF. The CDR3 nucleotides read TGTGCCAGCAGGTCGGACAGGCCGAACACTGAAGCTTTCTTT.

The chain joins TRBV12-3 or TRBV12-4 to TRBJ1-4; 8 bases line up with TRBD1. The length of the CDR3 is 13 residues. V lost 6 bases to trimming and J lost 7 bases; unmatched junction nucleotides: 4. The CDR3 reads CASRPTGVEKLFF. The CDR3 DNA follows: TGTGCCAGCAGACCGACAGGGGTTGAAAAACTGTTTTTT.

The chain has TRBV20-1 and TRBJ2-3; 7 bases match TRBD2. CDR1 DFQATT and CDR2 SNEGSKA come from the germline V gene (reference sequence). The CDR3 runs to 11 residues. Germline trimming cut 5 bases from V and 9 bases from J; bases unmatched to any gene: 5. DNA for the CDR3: TGCAGTGCTTTATCCGGGGGGACGCAGTATTTT. Its protein is CSALSGGTQYF.